This T cell receptor (beta chain) emerged from a study of T cell repertoires in cytomegalovirus infection. Study information: Public TCR beta signatures indicated both CMV infection and matching HLA type. Study-wide results and caveats: Ex vivo responses were dominated by HLA-C-restricted CMV-specific TCR beta clonotypes. CMV carriers with the relevant HLA were identified by cumulative public TCR beta family frequency.

A few counts support this clonotype. The antigen remains undetermined. TCRdb reprocessed the reads via MiXCR and lists one record per CDR3 protein. The profile covers about 160,000 distinct CDR3 sequences, with over 15% appearing a single time and roughly a sixth taken by the ten largest. The source of this sequence is a human donor in good health (CMV status not recorded). Some clones in this sample may be carry-over from other donors' samples. The material sequenced was CD8+ T cells from PBMCs.

The CDR3 here is CASSRGAAVEKLFF. The CDR3 DNA sequence: TGTGCCAGCAGCCGGGGGGCCGCGGTTGAAAAACTGTTTTTT. The chain is built from TRBV7-6 and TRBJ1-4, with D possibly being TRBD1 (6 bases). CDR3 length: 14 amino acids. Germline loops: CDR1 SGHVS, CDR2 FNYEAQ. Trimming removed 5 bases at V and 7 bases at J, with 14 bases between.